What follows are 28 T cell receptor beta chains derived from one specimen sequenced in a study of CD8 T cells in ankylosing spondylitis. TCRdb re-analysed the 5' RACE reads in MiXCR, keeping a single row per CDR3 protein. Of roughly 150,000 distinct CDR3 sequences detected, about 6.7% appear once; the ten largest clones hold around 11%. The sample was blood, either unsorted or a sorted T cell fraction (not recorded which). These receptors were obtained from a female donor with ankylosing spondylitis or in good health (not recorded which).

As to this clonotype: At one boundary the junction diverges from the germline segment, which might be a read error. V is TRBV12-3 or TRBV12-4 and J is TRBJ1-5, with D uncertain. The CDR3 is made up of 19 amino acids. This CDR3 reads CAISLAWSRNTYSNQPQHF. DNA for the CDR3: TGTGCCATCAGTTTAGCGTGGTCCCGCAACACATATAGCAATCAGCCCCAGCATTTT.

This clonotype was counted at least ten times. V and J are TRBV4-1 and TRBJ2-7; the match to TRBD2 covers 8 bases. This CDR3 contains 15 residues. The V and J ends lost 1 base and 5 bases, in that order; junction bases with no gene match: 7. Germline V gives CDR1 MGHRA, CDR2 YSYEKL. This chain's CDR3 is CASSQGDGGAHEQYF. As DNA, the CDR3 is TGCGCCAGCAGCCAAGGGGACGGGGGGGCCCACGAGCAGTACTTC.

This clonotype was counted ten times or more. The gene calls are TRBV4-2 and TRBJ2-4; 8 bases line up with TRBD2. The germline gives CDR1 LGHNA, CDR2 YNFKEQ. Trimming at V came to 0 bases and at J to 5 bases, leaving 3 bases not matched to a gene. There are 15 residues in the CDR3. For the CDR3, the DNA is TGTGCCAGCAGCCAAGATACCGGGGGGGAAAACATTCAGTACTTC. Amino acids: CASSQDTGGENIQYF.

This clonotype occurred many times. The genes are TRBV4-1 and TRBJ1-3; TRBD1 matches 8 bases. CDR3 size: 18 residues. The J segment lost 0 bases and the V segment lost 0 bases, leaving 7 bases of the junction unmatched. Per germline, CDR1 MGHRA and CDR2 YSYEKL. DNA of the CDR3: TGCGCCAGCAGCCAAGACAGGGGGCAACTGATCTCTGGAAACACCATATATTTT. As protein: CASSQDRGQLISGNTIYF.

The chain employs TRBV7-6 and TRBJ1-6; tentatively, D is TRBD1 (5 bases). Germline V CDR1 and CDR2: SGHVS, FNYEAQ. This CDR3 has 13 amino acids. V gave up 7 bases and J gave up 8 bases, with 12 bases separating them. The CDR3 protein is CASTFGGDSPLHF. CDR3 nucleotide sequence: TGTGCCAGCACCTTCGGGGGTGATTCACCCCTCCACTTT.

A few counts support this clonotype. The rearrangement links TRBV20-1 to TRBJ2-2, with 11 bases that match TRBD2. Germline V gene sequence: CDR1 DFQATT, CDR2 SNEGSKA (reference sequence). This CDR3 contains 14 residues. In DNA, the CDR3 is TGCAGCGCTCCTAGCGGGGGGTACACCGGGGAGCTGTTTTTT. Its protein is CSAPSGGYTGELFF.

This clonotype was seen at least ten times. The chain recombines TRBV21-1 with TRBJ2-5; no DNA check was done on the table's D call, TRBD1. TRBV21-1 is flagged as a pseudogene. The CDR3 covers 15 residues. CDR3 sequence (DNA): TGTGCCAGCAGCAACTGGGACCGACGTTGGGAGACCCAGTACTTC. Its translation is CASSNWDRRWETQYF.

This clonotype was seen ten or more times. The gene calls are TRBV7-6 and TRBJ1-3; 9 bases agree with TRBD1. The CDR3 has 15 residues. Trimming cost V 5 bases and J 7 bases; bases outside gene matches: 9. CDR1 is SGHVS, CDR2 FNYEAQ, per germline. CDR3 nucleotide sequence: TGTGCCAGCAGCCAACATAGGGACAGGGAGAACACCATATATTTT. Translated: CASSQHRDRENTIYF.

This clonotype was picked up many times. The rearrangement links TRBV7-9 to TRBJ1-1; D is undetermined. CDR1 is SEHNR, CDR2 FQNEAQ, per germline (reference sequence). Deletions cut 0 bases from V and 4 bases from J, with 0 bases between. This CDR3 is built from 11 residues. The CDR3 nucleotides read TGTGCCAGCAGCTTAGCCACTGAAGCTTTCTTT. It yields the protein CASSLATEAFF.

This clonotype appeared many times. The J gene is TRBJ1-5, the V gene TRBV10-3; 8 bases fit TRBD1. The junction had 6 bases not matched to a gene; V was cut back by 2 bases and J by 0 bases. In germline, CDR1 is ENHRY, CDR2 SYGVKD. The CDR3 is made up of 17 amino acids. In DNA, the CDR3 is TGTGCCATCAGTGAGACGCGGACAGGGTTTAGCAATCAGCCCCAGCATTTT. It translates to CAISETRTGFSNQPQHF.

This clonotype was seen repeatedly, ten times or more. This sequence joins TRBV12-3 or TRBV12-4 and TRBJ1-1; D not certain. V was shortened by 6 bases and J by 3 bases, with 11 bases between the two germline ends. CDR3 size: 13 residues. The CDR3 sequence: CASSLTTYTEAFF. The CDR3 nucleotides are TGTGCCAGCAGCCTAACCACTTACACTGAAGCTTTCTTT.

This clonotype was recorded at least ten times. V and J are TRBV25-1 and TRBJ1-4, with D unresolved. Germline CDR1 is MGHDK and CDR2 is SYGVNS. The CDR3 is made up of 13 amino acids. Trimming removed 2 bases from V and 2 bases from J, with 3 bases in between. The CDR3 sequence is CASSEVTNEKLFF. The CDR3 bases are TGTGCCAGCAGTGAAGTGACTAATGAAAAACTGTTTTTT.

This clonotype has ten or more counts. This chain links TRBV7-2 with TRBJ1-1, with D unclear. CDR1 and CDR2 from the germline V gene are SGHTA and FQGNSA. Trimming cost V 1 base and J 7 bases, with 16 bases left between them. The CDR3 loop spans 15 amino acids. The CDR3 is CASSLGSDPEYEAFF. The CDR3 nucleotides read TGTGCCAGCAGCTTAGGGTCAGACCCGGAGTATGAAGCTTTCTTT. The full variable domain, its missing parts supplied by reference TRBV7-2 and TRBJ1-1, is GAGVSQSPSNKVTEKGKDVELRCDPISGHTALYWYRQSLGQGLEFLIYFQGNSAPDKSGLPSDRFSAERTGGSVSTLTIQRTQQEDSAVYLCASSLGSDPEYEAFFGQGTRLTVV.

This clonotype was counted many times. The chain is built from TRBV2 and TRBJ1-2, with 8 bases that match TRBD1. The CDR3 has 14 residues. Germline assignment: CDR1 SNHLY and CDR2 FYNNEI. V was clipped by 4 bases and J by 2 bases; unmatched bases: 3. CDR3 sequence reads: CASSGRTGNYGYTF. The CDR3 region has the DNA TGTGCCAGCAGTGGAAGGACAGGGAACTATGGCTACACCTTC.

This clonotype occurred many times. The rearrangement joins TRBV12-3 or TRBV12-4 to TRBJ2-2, with D uncertain. The CDR3 runs 15 residues. The V end lost 2 bases, the J end lost 7 bases, and 14 bases lay between the germline ends. CDR3 loop: CASSLFADMGGELFF. The CDR3 DNA reads TGTGCCAGCAGTTTATTTGCCGATATGGGCGGGGAGCTGTTTTTT.

This clonotype was picked up many times. The chain employs TRBV4-2 and TRBJ1-4; no clear D gene. The germline V gene encodes CDR1 LGHNA and CDR2 YNFKEQ. Trimming stripped 5 bases from V and 4 bases from J, with 8 bases between. The CDR3 loop spans 13 amino acids. CDR3 bases: TGTGCCAGCAGCTCCCGTCTTAATGAAAAACTGTTTTTT. Its protein is CASSSRLNEKLFF.

This clonotype occurred many times. This sequence joins TRBV5-1 and TRBJ1-4, with 8 bases that match TRBD1. The CDR3 loop spans 15 amino acids. V was clipped by 4 bases and J by 7 bases; unmatched bases: 9. CDR1 and CDR2 (germline): SGHRS, YFSETQ. CDR3 in DNA: TGCGCCAGCAGCATATCAGGGGGCTCGGGTGAAAAACTGTTTTTT. It translates to CASSISGGSGEKLFF.

This clonotype was found many times. This sequence joins TRBV20-1 and TRBJ2-5, with 7 positions matching TRBD2. The ends lost 5 bases at V and 1 base at J; junction bases unmatched: 7. The CDR3 consists of 14 residues. Germline lookup yields CDR1 DFQATT and CDR2 SNEGSKA (reference sequence). CDR3 amino acids: CSAGRRLAQETQYF. For the CDR3, the DNA is TGCAGTGCTGGGCGCAGACTAGCCCAAGAGACCCAGTACTTC.

Many counts were recorded for this clonotype. The CDR3 reads CSARSRGGADTQYF. The CDR3 DNA reads as TGCAGTGCTCGAAGTAGGGGGGGCGCAGATACGCAGTATTTT. V gene TRBV20-1 combines with J gene TRBJ2-3; TRBD2 might be the D (7 bases). Trimming took 5 bases from V and 4 from J, leaving 16 bases between them. Germline lookup yields CDR1 DFQATT and CDR2 SNEGSKA (reference sequence). CDR3 length equals 14 residues.

This clonotype came up many times. J is TRBJ2-7 and V is TRBV20-1; D may be TRBD1 (6 bases). Germline V lookup: CDR1 DFQATT, CDR2 SNEGSKA (reference sequence). The CDR3 spans 14 residues. V was clipped by 3 bases and J by 1 base, with 13 bases between them. The CDR3 nucleotides read TGCAGTGCTAGGGGGGCAGGTCCATCCTACGAGCAGTACTTC. This encodes CSARGAGPSYEQYF.

The table lists this clonotype with many counts. The chain couples TRBV12-3 or TRBV12-4 to TRBJ2-2, with 7 bases fitting TRBD2. Trimming cost V 3 bases and J 5 bases; bases outside gene matches: 15. The CDR3 covers 18 residues. The CDR3 spells CASSFSIESGDVTGELFF. DNA of the CDR3: TGTGCCAGCAGTTTTTCCATAGAGAGCGGGGACGTAACCGGGGAGCTGTTTTTT.

This clonotype was found a few times. This rearrangement joins TRBV7-2 to TRBJ2-7, with 7 bases fitting TRBD1. Germline V gene sequence: CDR1 SGHTA, CDR2 FQGNSA. The CDR3 covers 15 residues. V lost 3 bases, J lost 3 bases, and 8 bases stayed unmatched. The CDR3 DNA reads as TGTGCCAGCAGCTTGGACCGGGACAGTAGCTACGAGCAGTACTTC. Translation gives CASSLDRDSSYEQYF.

The count of this clonotype is one. A much larger clone sits a single nucleotide away, making a read error possible. The chain has TRBV6-5 and TRBJ1-1; D might be TRBD1 (6 bases). The CDR3 consists of 14 residues. Trimming shortened V by 1 base and J by 5 bases, and 11 bases separated the two germline ends. Germline lookup yields CDR1 MNHEY and CDR2 SVGAGI. DNA for the CDR3: TGTGCCAGCAGTTACTGGCGGGGACAAACTGAAGCTTTCTTT. Protein: CASSYWRGQTEAFF.

There are many counts of this clonotype. V and J are TRBV5-1 and TRBJ1-4; unclear D gene. The CDR3 has 14 amino acids. Germline loops: CDR1 SGHRS, CDR2 YFSETQ. V was cut by 0 bases and J by 5 bases, with 8 bases left in between. Here the CDR3 reads CASSLERSNEKLFF. The DNA for the CDR3 is TGCGCCAGCAGCTTGGAAAGATCGAATGAAAAACTGTTTTTT.

Many counts were recorded for this clonotype. The chain combines TRBV15 with TRBJ2-3, with 9 bases lining up with TRBD2. The germline CDR1 and CDR2 sequences are LNHNV and YYDKDF (reference sequence). This CDR3 has 14 residues. V lost 5 bases to trimming and J lost 3 bases; unmatched junction nucleotides: 3. The CDR3 region is CATSRLAETDTQYF. For the CDR3, the DNA is TGTGCCACCAGCCGACTAGCGGAGACAGATACGCAGTATTTT.

The chain combines TRBV25-1 with TRBJ1-4; TRBD1 matches at 7 bases. The CDR3 runs 16 residues. The V segment lost 5 bases and the J segment 1 base; nucleotides outside the gene matches: 7. Germline CDR1 reads MGHDK; CDR2 reads SYGVNS. The CDR3 loop reads CASSTSDRVTNEKLFF. The CDR3 DNA reads as TGTGCCAGCAGTACCTCCGACAGGGTAACTAATGAAAAACTGTTTTTT.

This clonotype appeared many times. V gene TRBV5-1 combines with J gene TRBJ2-3; 7 bases agree with TRBD2. Germline CDR1 reads SGHRS; CDR2 reads YFSETQ. V trimming: 4 bases; J trimming: 2 bases; junction bases outside the gene matches: 4. The CDR3 covers 14 residues. CDR3 sequence (DNA): TGCGCCAGCAGCCTCCGACTAGCCACAGATACGCAGTATTTT. This gives the protein CASSLRLATDTQYF.

This clonotype has just a few counts. This sequence joins TRBV7-9 and TRBJ2-5, with TRBD2 as a possible D gene (5 bases). Trimming cost V 1 base and J 7 bases, with 13 bases left between them. Per the germline V gene, CDR1 is SEHNR and CDR2 is FQNEAQ (reference sequence). The CDR3 sequence is 14 residues long. The CDR3 sequence is CASSLETNGGTQYF. CDR3 nucleotides: TGTGCCAGCAGCTTAGAGACCAACGGAGGGACCCAGTACTTC.